The rows below give T cell receptor beta chains drawn from one sample of a study of T cell responses to AZD1222 COVID-19 vaccine. Using immunoSEQ multiplex PCR, the repertoire was profiled, and TCRdb retains in-frame clones only, with some absent. This sample carries about 180,000 clones, around 88% of them seen once, and the ten largest clones take roughly 8%. The starting material was peripheral blood, obtained on day 0 of AZD1222 vaccination. The source of these receptors is an adult in good health. The CDR3 runs from the conserved cysteine through the conserved F or W.

j_call: TRBJ2-3; v_call: TRBV27; cdr3_aa: CASSSRRGSDTQYF
j_call: TRBJ2-3; v_call: TRBV9; cdr3_aa: CASSLRGVEGTDTQYF
j_call: TRBJ1-6; v_call: TRBV27; cdr3_aa: CASMRTENSPLHF
j_call: TRBJ2-2; v_call: TRBV21-1; cdr3_aa: CASTRDRLTGELFF
j_call: TRBJ2-3; v_call: TRBV5-1; cdr3_aa: CASSLPAGVPTDTQYF
j_call: TRBJ2-7; v_call: TRBV10-3; cdr3_aa: CAISERDRDYEQYF
j_call: TRBJ2-1; v_call: TRBV5-1; cdr3_aa: CASSLDPRGANEQFF
j_call: TRBJ2-3; v_call: TRBV30; cdr3_aa: CAWSDKWRSFTDTQYF
j_call: TRBJ2-1; v_call: TRBV12-5; cdr3_aa: CASGGPGPNHPAYNEQFF
j_call: TRBJ1-4; v_call: TRBV2; cdr3_aa: CASGRLEKLFF
j_call: TRBJ1-1; v_call: TRBV2; cdr3_aa: CASSESGTMNTEAFF
j_call: TRBJ2-7; v_call: TRBV7-8; cdr3_aa: CASSLEQGVSYEQYF
j_call: TRBJ2-3; v_call: TRBV4-2; cdr3_aa: CASSQAGQGLRDTQYF
j_call: TRBJ1-3; v_call: TRBV18; cdr3_aa: CASSPEGSSGNTIYF
j_call: TRBJ2-1; v_call: TRBV9; cdr3_aa: CASSGRQDPYNEQFF
j_call: TRBJ2-7; v_call: TRBV4-3; cdr3_aa: CASSESRLSGEQYF
j_call: TRBJ2-7; v_call: TRBV2; cdr3_aa: CASSEEYEQYF
j_call: TRBJ2-5; v_call: TRBV5-5; cdr3_aa: CASSLGPGQGEETQYF
j_call: TRBJ1-3; v_call: TRBV28; cdr3_aa: CASRSGLSGNTIYF
j_call: TRBJ1-1; v_call: TRBV7-8; cdr3_aa: CASSSGSAGTNTEAFF
j_call: TRBJ1-2; v_call: TRBV4-1; cdr3_aa: CASSQVGDGYTF
j_call: TRBJ1-3; v_call: TRBV5-6; cdr3_aa: CASSLPGWAGNTIYF
j_call: TRBJ2-2; v_call: TRBV5-1; cdr3_aa: CASSRGQPNTGELFF
j_call: TRBJ2-7; v_call: TRBV29-1; cdr3_aa: CSASDLRDEPYF
j_call: TRBJ1-2; v_call: TRBV7-8; cdr3_aa: CASSLAGKASGGYTF
j_call: TRBJ1-5; v_call: TRBV6-5; cdr3_aa: CASRLDGDSNQPQHF
j_call: TRBJ2-1; v_call: TRBV4-3; cdr3_aa: CASSQGRGPYNEQFF
j_call: TRBJ2-7; v_call: TRBV18; cdr3_aa: CASSLGSYEQYF
j_call: TRBJ2-7; v_call: TRBV6-5; cdr3_aa: CASSYGSYSNEQYF
j_call: TRBJ1-1; v_call: TRBV6-1; cdr3_aa: CASSEAGTGYTEAFF
j_call: TRBJ1-2; v_call: TRBV2; cdr3_aa: CASETGINYGYTF
j_call: TRBJ1-5; v_call: TRBV28; cdr3_aa: CASSFLGQPQHF
j_call: TRBJ2-3; v_call: TRBV6-2/TRBV6-3; cdr3_aa: CASSYRADTQYF
j_call: TRBJ2-7; v_call: TRBV9; cdr3_aa: CASSVALGPYEQYF
j_call: TRBJ1-5; v_call: TRBV4-2; cdr3_aa: CASSTEGLSQPQHF
j_call: TRBJ2-3; v_call: TRBV3-1/TRBV3-2; cdr3_aa: CASSRLAGADTQYF
j_call: TRBJ2-2; v_call: TRBV18; cdr3_aa: CASSSGTGVTGELFF
j_call: TRBJ2-3; v_call: TRBV7-3; cdr3_aa: CASSLTGADTQYF
j_call: TRBJ1-2; v_call: TRBV7-2; cdr3_aa: CASSLVGQGGTYGYTF
j_call: TRBJ2-7; v_call: TRBV11-2; cdr3_aa: CASSLDQWGYEQYF
j_call: TRBJ1-2; v_call: TRBV19; cdr3_aa: CASRGDVNYGYTF
j_call: TRBJ1-5; v_call: TRBV15; cdr3_aa: CATSRAQGFQPQHF
j_call: TRBJ1-4; v_call: TRBV5-1; cdr3_aa: CASSLPGGNEKLFF
j_call: TRBJ1-6; v_call: TRBV5-4; cdr3_aa: CASSLADGSSSPLHF
j_call: TRBJ2-2; v_call: TRBV30; cdr3_aa: CASQKQGANTGELFF
j_call: TRBJ1-5; v_call: TRBV12-3/TRBV12-4; cdr3_aa: CASRGQGNQPQHF
j_call: TRBJ1-2; v_call: TRBV12-3/TRBV12-4; cdr3_aa: CASSYTGVLGYTF
j_call: TRBJ2-3; v_call: TRBV19; cdr3_aa: CASSIAGPLTDTQYF
j_call: TRBJ2-7; v_call: TRBV29-1; cdr3_aa: CSVEGRGGEQYF
j_call: TRBJ1-1; v_call: TRBV7-3; cdr3_aa: CASSLDGTVNTEAFF
j_call: TRBJ2-3; v_call: TRBV25-1; cdr3_aa: CASSGAGTDTQYF
j_call: TRBJ1-1; v_call: TRBV7-3; cdr3_aa: CASSYSRTSEAFF
j_call: TRBJ2-7; v_call: TRBV9; cdr3_aa: CASSVDLGRAYEQYF
j_call: TRBJ2-3; v_call: TRBV7-3; cdr3_aa: CASSLRGGATDTQYF
j_call: TRBJ2-2; v_call: TRBV7-2; cdr3_aa: CASSFGRGTGELFF
j_call: TRBJ1-5; v_call: TRBV19; cdr3_aa: CASDRGLGNQPQHF
j_call: TRBJ2-2; v_call: TRBV3-1/TRBV3-2; cdr3_aa: CASSQGGLVSGELFF